The source of this TCR beta chain is a study of PD-1 blockade in classical Hodgkin lymphoma. Time point described: cycle 4 day 1 (C4D1), after 5 to 7 weeks of nivolumab. Each patient experienced a relapse that followed autologous stem cell transplantation, and brentuximab vedotin exposure varied. The CDR3 is made up of 17 amino acids. J lost 0 bases, V lost 2 bases, and 5 bases had no gene match. Looked up from germline, CDR1 is MDHEN and CDR2 is SYDVKM. A word on this clone: The antigen is unknown.

Using immunoSEQ multiplex PCR, the repertoire was profiled, and TCRdb retains in-frame clones only, with some absent. The data contain under 30,000 clones, 84% of them seen just once; the ten biggest clones take up 5% to 8%. Study results and limitations: Patients with a complete response exhibited baseline diversity comparable to newly diagnosed patients. Exclusion was applied to patients who started nivolumab under 1 year after ASCT. Significant TCR diversity gains by C4D1 occurred in CD4+ but not CD8+ cells.

V and J are TRBV28 and TRBJ1-5, with TRBD1 identical over 9 bases. Source: peripheral blood mononuclear cells (PBMCs), taken before the fourth cycle of nivolumab. The receptor was isolated from a human donor with classical Hodgkin lymphoma. The CDR3: CASSLTGGFYSNQPQHF. The DNA for the CDR3 is TGTGCCAGCAGTTTAACAGGGGGCTTCTATAGCAATCAGCCCCAGCATTTT.